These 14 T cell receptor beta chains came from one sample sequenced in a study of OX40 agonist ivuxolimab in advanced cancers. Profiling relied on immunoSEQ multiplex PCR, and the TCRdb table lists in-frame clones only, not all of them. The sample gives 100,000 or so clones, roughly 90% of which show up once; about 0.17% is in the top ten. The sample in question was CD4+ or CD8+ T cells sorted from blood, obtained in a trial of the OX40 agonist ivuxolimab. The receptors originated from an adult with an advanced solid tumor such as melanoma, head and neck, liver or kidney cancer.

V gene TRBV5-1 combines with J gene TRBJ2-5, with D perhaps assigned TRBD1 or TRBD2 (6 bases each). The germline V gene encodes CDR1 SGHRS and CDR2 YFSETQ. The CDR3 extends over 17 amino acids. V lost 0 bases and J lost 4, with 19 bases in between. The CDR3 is CASSLVIGGQSIETQYF. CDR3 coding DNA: TGCGCCAGCAGCTTGGTAATCGGGGGCCAAAGTATAGAGACCCAGTACTTC.

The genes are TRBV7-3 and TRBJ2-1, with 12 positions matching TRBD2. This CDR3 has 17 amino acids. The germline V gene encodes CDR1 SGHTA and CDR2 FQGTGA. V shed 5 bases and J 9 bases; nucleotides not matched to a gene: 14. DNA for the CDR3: TGTGCCAGCAGCGCCTTCGGGGCTAGCGGGAGGGCCGGTGAGCAGTTCTTC. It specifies CASSAFGASGRAGEQFF.

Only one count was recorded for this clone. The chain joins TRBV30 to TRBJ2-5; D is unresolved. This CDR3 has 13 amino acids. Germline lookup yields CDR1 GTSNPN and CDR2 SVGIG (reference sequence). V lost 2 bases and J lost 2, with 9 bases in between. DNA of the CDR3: TGTGCCTGGAGTTTAGGAAAGCAAGAGACCCAGTACTTC. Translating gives CAWSLGKQETQYF.

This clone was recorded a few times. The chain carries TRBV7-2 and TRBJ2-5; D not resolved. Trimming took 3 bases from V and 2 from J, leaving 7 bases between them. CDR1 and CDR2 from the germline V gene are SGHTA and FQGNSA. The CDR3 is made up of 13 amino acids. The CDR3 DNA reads TGTGCCAGCAGCTTCGGGCAGCAAGAGACCCAGTACTTC. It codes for CASSFGQQETQYF. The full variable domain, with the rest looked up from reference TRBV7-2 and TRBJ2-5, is GAGVSQSPSNKVTEKGKDVELRCDPISGHTALYWYRQSLGQGLEFLIYFQGNSAPDKSGLPSDRFSAERTGGSVSTLTIQRTQQEDSAVYLCASSFGQQETQYFGPGTRLLVL.

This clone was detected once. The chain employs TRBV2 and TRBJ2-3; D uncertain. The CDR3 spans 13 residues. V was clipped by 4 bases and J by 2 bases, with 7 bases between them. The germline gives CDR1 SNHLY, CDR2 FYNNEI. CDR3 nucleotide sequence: TGTGCCAGCAGTGTCGAGGCCACAGATACGCAGTATTTT. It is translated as CASSVEATDTQYF. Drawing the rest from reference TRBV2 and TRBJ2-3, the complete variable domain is EPEVTQTPSHQVTQMGQEVILRCVPISNHLYFYWYRQILGQKVEFLVSFYNNEISEKSEIFDDQFSVERPDGSNFTLKIRSTKLEDSAMYFCASSVEATDTQYFGPGTRLTVL.

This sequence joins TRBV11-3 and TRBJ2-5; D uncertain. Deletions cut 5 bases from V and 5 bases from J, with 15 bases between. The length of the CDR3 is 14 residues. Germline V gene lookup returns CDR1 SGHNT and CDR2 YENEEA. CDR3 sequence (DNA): TGTGCCAGCAGCCGTGGACCTTTAGGGGAGACCCAGTACTTC. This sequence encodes CASSRGPLGETQYF.

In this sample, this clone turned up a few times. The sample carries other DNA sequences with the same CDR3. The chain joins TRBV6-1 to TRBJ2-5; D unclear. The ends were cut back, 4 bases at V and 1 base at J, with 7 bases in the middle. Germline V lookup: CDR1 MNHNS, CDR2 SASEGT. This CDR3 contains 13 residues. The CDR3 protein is CASSGGSQETQYF. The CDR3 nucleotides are TGTGCCAGCAGTGGAGGCAGCCAAGAGACCCAGTACTTC.

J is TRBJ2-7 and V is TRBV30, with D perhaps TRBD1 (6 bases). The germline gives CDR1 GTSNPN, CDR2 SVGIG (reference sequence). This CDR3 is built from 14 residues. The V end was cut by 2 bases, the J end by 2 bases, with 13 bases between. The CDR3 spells CAWSPGEGTYEQYF. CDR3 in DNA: TGTGCCTGGAGTCCAGGGGAAGGTACCTACGAGCAGTACTTC. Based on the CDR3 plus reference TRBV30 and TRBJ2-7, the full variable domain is SQTIHQWPATLVQPVGSPLSLECTVEGTSNPNLYWYRQAAGRGLQLLFYSVGIGQISSEVPQNLSASRPQDRQFILSSKKLLLSDSGFYLCAWSPGEGTYEQYFGPGTRLTVT.

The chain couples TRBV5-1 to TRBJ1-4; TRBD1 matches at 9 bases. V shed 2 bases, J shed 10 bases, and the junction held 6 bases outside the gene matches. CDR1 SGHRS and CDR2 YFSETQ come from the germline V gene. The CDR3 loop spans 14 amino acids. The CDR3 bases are TGCGCCAGCAGCTTAAGGACAGGGGACGGAAAACTGTTTTTT. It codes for CASSLRTGDGKLFF.

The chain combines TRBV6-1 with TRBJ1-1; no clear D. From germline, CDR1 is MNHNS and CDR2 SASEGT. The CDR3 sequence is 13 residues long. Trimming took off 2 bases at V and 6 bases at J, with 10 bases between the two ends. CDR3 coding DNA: TGTGCCAGCAGTGAATCGAGGGCCTCTGAAGCTTTCTTT. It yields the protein CASSESRASEAFF.

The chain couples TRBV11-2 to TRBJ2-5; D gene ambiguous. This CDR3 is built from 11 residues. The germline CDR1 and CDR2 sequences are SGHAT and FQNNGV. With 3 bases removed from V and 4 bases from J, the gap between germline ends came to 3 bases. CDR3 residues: CASSFGETQYF. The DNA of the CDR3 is TGTGCCAGCAGCTTCGGAGAGACCCAGTACTTC. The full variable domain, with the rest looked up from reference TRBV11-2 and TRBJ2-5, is EAGVAQSPRYKIIEKRQSVAFWCNPISGHATLYWYQQILGQGPKLLIQFQNNGVVDDSQLPKDRFSAERLKGVDSTLKIQPAKLEDSAVYLCASSFGETQYFGPGTRLLVL.

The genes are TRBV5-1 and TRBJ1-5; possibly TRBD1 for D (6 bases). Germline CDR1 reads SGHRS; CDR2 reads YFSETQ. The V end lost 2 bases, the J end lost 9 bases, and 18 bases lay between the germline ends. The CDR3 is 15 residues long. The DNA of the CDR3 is TGCGCCAGCAGCTTACAGGGTGGGGGCATCGGGCCCCAGCATTTT. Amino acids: CASSLQGGGIGPQHF. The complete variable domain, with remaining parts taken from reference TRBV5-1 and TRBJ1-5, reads KAGVTQTPRYLIKTRGQQVTLSCSPISGHRSVSWYQQTPGQGLQFLFEYFSETQRNKGNFPGRFSGRQFSNSRSEMNVSTLELGDSALYLCASSLQGGGIGPQHFGDGTRLSIL.

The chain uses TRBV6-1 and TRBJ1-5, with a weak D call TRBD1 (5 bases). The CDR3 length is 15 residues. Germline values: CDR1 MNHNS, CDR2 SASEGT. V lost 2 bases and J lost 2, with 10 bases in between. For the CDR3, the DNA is TGTGCCAGCAGTGAATCGCGGGGGGGCAATCAGCCCCAGCATTTT. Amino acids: CASSESRGGNQPQHF.

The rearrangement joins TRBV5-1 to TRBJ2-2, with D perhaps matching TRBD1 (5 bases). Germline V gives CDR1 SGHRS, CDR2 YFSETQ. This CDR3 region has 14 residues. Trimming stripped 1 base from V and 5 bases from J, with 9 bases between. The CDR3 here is CASSLLRETGELFF. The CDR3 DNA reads TGCGCCAGCAGCTTGCTCAGGGAAACCGGGGAGCTGTTTTTT.